A single T cell receptor (beta chain) is shown here with its context. Clones were read by immunoSEQ multiplex PCR, and TCRdb kept only the in-frame ones, dropping some. Among more than 55,000 clones listed, around 95% were seen once. The data belong to a study of cytomegalovirus exposure and HLA in healthy donors. Germline V gene data show CDR1 as MNHEY and CDR2 as SVGAGI. V lost 10 bases, J lost 2 bases, and 10 bases stayed unmatched. The CDR3 spans 15 residues. Material: PBMCs. The chain joins TRBV6-5 to TRBJ2-7; 11 nucleotides agree with TRBD2. The clonotype comes from a woman aged 18-29 years in good health and CMV-seronegative. The CDR3 nucleotides are TGTGCCATCCCGGGGGGACTAGCGGCCCCCTACGAGCAGTACTTC. Its translation is CAIPGGLAAPYEQYF.